This TCR beta chain was profiled in a study of blood T cell repertoires in COVID-19 (dated by TCRdb to 2019 to 2021). A note on the overall study: The collaborator samples originated in the United States, Italy and Spain and spanned the acute and convalescent phases of COVID-19. The material from the prospective study consisted of cDNA or gDNA derived from T cells, B-cell-depleted T cells, or PBMCs. Subjects who had been exposed to COVID-19, were actively infected with it, or had recovered from it provided the deeply sampled blood TCRbeta repertoires that made up the dataset. The repertoires were made available in a free public database intended to serve as a resource for research on the immune response to SARS-CoV-2. Samples came from the ongoing ImmuneRACE study (first 160 participants) plus 1,254 subjects from 6 global collaborators. Nearly every sample came with metadata listing a de-identified subject ID, COVID-19 status, age in years and sex. Where available, HLA class I and class II types were obtained from metadata supplied by the sample provider rather than from assay-based typing.

The immunoSEQ Assay, a bias-controlled multiplex PCR, was used to amplify TCRbeta CDR3 regions from genomic DNA. The authors' pipeline ran thus. The number of nucleated cells in each sample was estimated from the amplification of reference gene primers within the assay. To quantify the absolute abundance of each unique TCRbeta CDR3 rearrangement, sequence reads were collapsed and filtered. Productive Simpson clonality was computed per sample as the square root of Simpson's diversity index over productive rearrangements. TCRdb obtained this table from immuneACCESS and retained in-frame rearrangements with V and J assigned. These tables miss some clones; where compared with another copy, unresolved V genes account for less than half of the shortfall, and the remainder is unexplained. That table supplies the V and J calls and clone size; D and trimming were determined from the DNA. This sample lists around 100,000 clones; 80% were detected once. Of the sample, under 35% is held by the ten largest clones.

The collaborating institutions used their own protocols to collect whole blood in K2EDTA tubes. For TCRbeta analysis, collaborators shipped samples in one of three forms: frozen whole blood, isolated PBMCs, or DNA extracted from either of those sample types. At the junction V is shortened by 8 bases and J by 8 bases, with 10 bases in between. The CDR3 starts with the cysteine, ends with the phenylalanine, and has 12 residues. Only the CDR3 portion is preserved as DNA: 36 bases, with reading frame beginning at the first base. What the work shows at the level of the full study, not this receptor alone: The quantity of clinical and demographic metadata differed by source and by participant and was supplied without curation.

Comments on this clone: This clone's antigen is unknown. Within one base of it there is no much larger clone, and no base qualities were kept.

The chain is encoded by TRBV12-3 or TRBV12-4 joined to TRBJ1-6; the D region possibly corresponds to TRBD1 (5 bases align). The clonotype was recovered from a man between 65 and 85 years old with active or convalescent COVID-19. What was sequenced was peripheral blood. CDR3 region: CASAGRDSPLHF. The sequence in DNA is TGTGCCAGCGCCGGCAGGGATTCACCCCTCCACTTT.